The 19 T cell receptor beta chains below were found in one sample sequenced in a study of T cells after posttransplantation cyclophosphamide (dated by TCRdb to the mid-2010s). Receptor amplification or capture employed the immunoSEQ multiplex PCR assay. This is the immuneACCESS table as TCRdb keeps it, with only in-frame sequences that have V and J called. A part of the clones is gone; compared with another copy, unresolved V genes explain less than half, and the rest is unexplained. The sample contains 15,000 or so clones, around 86% of them found a single time. Of the sample, roughly 4% falls within the top ten clones. The control cohort was about a dozen patients given myeloablative marrow transplants with methotrexate plus a calcineurin inhibitor, sampled 1 year after transplant. The starting material was PBMCs, obtained after an allogeneic stem cell transplant with a calcineurin inhibitor and methotrexate. Receptor source: a male patient aged 45-59 years who received an allogeneic stem cell transplant from an unrelated donor, was CMV-positive, and had chronic GVHD only. After transplantation, some T cells may belong to the graft donor instead of the recipient.

This clone was seen once. V usage is TRBV19 and J usage is TRBJ1-1; 12 positions match TRBD1. V lost 2 bases to trimming and J lost 10 bases; unmatched junction nucleotides: 5. Germline V lookup: CDR1 LNHDA, CDR2 SQIVND (reference sequence). This CDR3 spans 14 amino acids. DNA of the CDR3: TGTGCCAGTAGTATAAGGGGACAGGGGGCAGGAGCTTTCTTT. It specifies CASSIRGQGAGAFF.

The V call is TRBV6-5, the J call TRBJ1-2, with unresolved D. V gave up 7 bases and J gave up 8 bases, with 17 bases separating them. Germline V gene sequence: CDR1 MNHEY, CDR2 SVGAGI. CDR3 length equals 13 residues. The DNA for the CDR3 is TGTGCCAGCACTATTTCACGGGGAGGGGGCTACACCTTC. Encoded protein: CASTISRGGGYTF.

The chain recombines TRBV28 with TRBJ1-2, with a tentative D call TRBD1 (6 bases). V was clipped by 5 bases and J by 8 bases, with 12 bases between them. CDR3 length equals 12 residues. In germline, CDR1 is MDHEN, CDR2 SYDVKM. The CDR3 is CASSPGTRGYTF. The CDR3 bases are TGTGCCAGCAGTCCCGGGACAAGGGGCTACACCTTC.

The genes are TRBV7-8 and TRBJ1-1; D gene ambiguous. This CDR3 contains 14 residues. The germline V and J ends were trimmed by 6 bases and 1 base, with 12 bases remaining between them. The germline gives CDR1 SGHVS, CDR2 FQNEAQ. The CDR3 here is CASSIAGTNTEAFF. In DNA, the CDR3 is TGTGCCAGCAGTATTGCGGGCACGAACACTGAAGCTTTCTTT.

The chain is built from TRBV28 and TRBJ2-2; D is undetermined. The V gene lost 2 bases and the J gene lost 3 bases, with 22 bases spanning the gap. Germline V lookup: CDR1 MDHEN, CDR2 SYDVKM. The CDR3 is 19 residues long. The CDR3 region is CASSLALDHYSIDTGELFF. The CDR3 DNA sequence: TGTGCCAGCAGTTTAGCCCTCGACCACTACTCTATTGACACCGGGGAGCTGTTTTTT.

The chain uses TRBV7-9 and TRBJ1-5; D is possibly TRBD1 (6 bases). V shed 5 bases and J shed 0 bases, with 11 bases lying between them. The CDR3 length is 15 residues. Germline values: CDR1 SEHNR, CDR2 FQNEAQ (reference sequence). The CDR3 DNA sequence: TGTGCCAGCAGCCATGGACAGTATAGCAATCAGCCCCAGCATTTT. Translated: CASSHGQYSNQPQHF.

This chain links TRBV7-9 with TRBJ2-3; the match to TRBD2 covers 11 bases. The CDR3 is 15 residues long. Trimming cost V 5 bases and J 13 bases; bases outside gene matches: 14. CDR1 is SEHNR, CDR2 FQNEAQ, per germline (reference sequence). The CDR3: CASSDVLAGVNRKYF. The CDR3 DNA reads TGTGCCAGCAGCGACGTACTAGCGGGAGTTAATCGAAAGTATTTT.

The rearrangement links TRBV7-9 to TRBJ1-1; D might be TRBD1 (6 bases). Germline values: CDR1 SEHNR, CDR2 FQNEAQ (reference sequence). The CDR3 covers 16 residues. Trimming left V 1 base short and J 3 bases short, with 15 bases between. The CDR3 nucleotides read TGTGCCAGCAGCTTAGGTTCCACAGGGTTAGACACTGAAGCTTTCTTT. Translation: CASSLGSTGLDTEAFF.

This chain connects TRBV2 to TRBJ2-5, with TRBD2 as a possible D gene (5 bases). There are 15 residues in the CDR3. Trimming cost V 0 bases and J 2 bases, with 10 bases left between them. CDR1 and CDR2 from the germline V gene are SNHLY and FYNNEI. This CDR3 is CASSEAGAPQETQYF. The CDR3 region has the DNA TGTGCCAGCAGTGAAGCGGGAGCCCCTCAAGAGACCCAGTACTTC.

This clone appeared a single time. The rearrangement joins TRBV29-1 to TRBJ2-2; 8 positions agree with TRBD1. Germline V gene lookup returns CDR1 SQVTM and CDR2 ANQGSEA. CDR3 length: 12 amino acids. Trimming removed 7 bases from V and 3 bases from J; junction bases left unmatched: 1. CDR3 in amino acids: CSADRDTGELFF. CDR3 DNA sequence: TGCAGCGCGGACAGGGACACCGGGGAGCTGTTTTTT.

The V gene is TRBV7-2, the J gene TRBJ1-1; D gene ambiguous. CDR3 length: 16 residues. Germline CDR1 SGHTA, CDR2 FQGNSA. The ends were cut back, 4 bases at V and 5 bases at J, with 20 bases in the middle. In DNA form, the CDR3 reads TGTGCCAGCAGCTCGACCCCCAAGGCAGGATGGACTGAAGCTTTCTTT. Protein product: CASSSTPKAGWTEAFF.

The chain employs TRBV9 and TRBJ1-4, with 8 bases lining up with TRBD1. This CDR3 spans 15 amino acids. Germline V lookup: CDR1 SGDLS, CDR2 YYNGEE. Losses at the gene ends were 2 bases for V and 4 bases for J; bases not matched to a gene: 4. The CDR3 protein is CASSVKTGVNEKLFF. In DNA, the CDR3 is TGTGCCAGCAGCGTGAAGACAGGGGTTAATGAAAAACTGTTTTTT.

This clone was seen a few times. The V and J genes are TRBV19 and TRBJ1-2; TRBD1 matches 7 bases. The CDR3 runs 15 residues. Germline V gene lookup returns CDR1 LNHDA and CDR2 SQIVND (reference sequence). The V and J ends lost 3 bases and 2 bases, in that order; junction bases with no gene match: 6. CDR3 in amino acids: CASSMFQGGNYGYTF. DNA of the CDR3: TGTGCCAGTAGTATGTTCCAGGGGGGCAACTATGGCTACACCTTC.

The V and J genes are TRBV15 and TRBJ1-2; D is uncertain. Germline loops: CDR1 LNHNV, CDR2 YYDKDF (reference sequence). This CDR3 is built from 15 residues. Trimming cost V 1 base and J 2 bases, with 11 bases left between them. The CDR3 reads CATSRALSTNYGYTF. The CDR3 DNA reads TGTGCCACCAGCAGAGCTCTATCTACCAACTATGGCTACACCTTC.

The rearrangement joins TRBV7-3 to TRBJ2-2, with 10 bases fitting TRBD2. Trimming at V came to 6 bases and at J to 5 bases, leaving 6 bases not matched to a gene. The CDR3 is 15 amino acids. The V gene's germline CDR1 is SGHTA and CDR2 FQGTGA. The CDR3 loop reads CASRAGLALTGELFF. CDR3 bases: TGTGCCAGCAGGGCGGGACTAGCGCTTACCGGGGAGCTGTTTTTT. Full variable domain (missing parts from reference TRBV7-3 and TRBJ2-2): GAGVSQTPSNKVTEKGKYVELRCDPISGHTALYWYRQSLGQGPEFLIYFQGTGAADDSGLPNDRFFAVRPEGSVSTLKIQRTERGDSAVYLCASRAGLALTGELFFGEGSRLTVL.

V usage is TRBV5-1 and J usage is TRBJ2-1; maybe TRBD2 (6 bases). V was clipped by 4 bases and J by 9 bases, with 20 bases between them. The V gene's germline CDR1 is SGHRS and CDR2 YFSETQ. CDR3 length equals 15 residues. The CDR3 region is CASSQTGRGNGEQFF. In DNA form, the CDR3 reads TGCGCCAGCAGCCAGACGGGTCGGGGGAATGGTGAGCAGTTCTTC.

The J gene is TRBJ2-3, the V gene TRBV2; the match to TRBD2 covers 9 bases. The CDR3 extends over 15 amino acids. J gave up 3 bases and V 5 bases, and 6 bases lay outside the gene matches. Looked up from germline, CDR1 is SNHLY and CDR2 is FYNNEI. CDR3 in DNA: TGTGCCAGCAGTAAAAGACTAGCGGAGACAGATACGCAGTATTTT. It translates to CASSKRLAETDTQYF.

The chain employs TRBV5-1 and TRBJ1-6; maybe TRBD1 (6 bases). The CDR3 extends over 15 amino acids. Trimming cost V 4 bases and J 6 bases, with 14 bases left between them. Germline assignment: CDR1 SGHRS and CDR2 YFSETQ. DNA of the CDR3: TGCGCCAGCAGCCTTGACAGGAGTGGTAATTCACCCCTCCACTTT. As protein: CASSLDRSGNSPLHF. The variable domain in full, with the rest retrieved from reference TRBV5-1 and TRBJ1-6, is KAGVTQTPRYLIKTRGQQVTLSCSPISGHRSVSWYQQTPGQGLQFLFEYFSETQRNKGNFPGRFSGRQFSNSRSEMNVSTLELGDSALYLCASSLDRSGNSPLHFGNGTRLTVT.

This chain joins TRBV4-1 and TRBJ2-2; 14 nucleotides line up with TRBD2. Trimming at V came to 4 bases and at J to 8 bases, leaving 15 bases not matched to a gene. The length of the CDR3 is 19 residues. Looked up from germline, CDR1 is MGHRA and CDR2 is YSYEKL. The CDR3 loop is CASSPRSATSGRAGGELFF. The CDR3 bases are TGCGCCAGCAGCCCGAGATCAGCGACTAGCGGGAGGGCTGGTGGGGAGCTGTTTTTT.